Described below is a single T cell receptor (beta chain) sequence and its context. This specimen belongs to a study of shared clonotypes between healthy human individuals. With 1 base clipped from V and 5 bases from J, the junction kept 3 bases outside the gene matches. The CDR3 contains 14 residues. Per germline, CDR1 LNHDA and CDR2 SQIVND (reference sequence). Repertoires were generated with immunoSEQ multiplex PCR, while TCRdb's copy carries only in-frame clones and drops some. The sample lists over a million clones, roughly 70% occurring once. This TCR was recovered from a man aged 18 to 29 in good health. The sample taken for sequencing was memory CD4+ T cells sorted from blood. Documented subset: CD45RA-negative fraction. This chain connects TRBV19 to TRBJ2-5; 8 bases line up with TRBD1. The CDR3 region has the DNA TGTGCCAGTAGTATAGCAGGGGGCCGTGAGACCCAGTACTTC. Protein product: CASSIAGGRETQYF.